This is a list of T cell receptor beta chains from one sample in a study of cytomegalovirus exposure and HLA in healthy donors. The data were produced by immunoSEQ multiplex PCR, yet TCRdb's version contains in-frame clones alone and is incomplete. The data show 140,000 to 150,000 clones, 77% seen once. The sample taken for sequencing was PBMCs. These receptors came from a male donor in good health and CMV-seronegative. Both conserved end residues are part of each CDR3. D genes are given only for firm matches. Size values are once, few and many counts, or a class for expanded clones, and some rows have none.

v_gene	d_gene	abundance	j_gene	CDR3aa	CDR3nt
TRBV5-1	TRBD2	-	TRBJ2-3	CASRLAGYAKDTQYF	TGCGCCAGCAGACTAGCGGGCTACGCCAAAGATACGCAGTATTTT
TRBV5-1	TRBD1	-	TRBJ1-1	CASSLDGQGNTEAFF	TGCGCCAGCAGCTTGGACGGACAGGGGAACACTGAAGCTTTCTTT
TRBV6-1	-	-	TRBJ1-3	CASADSYLSGNTIYF	TGTGCCAGCGCGGACAGTTACTTATCTGGAAACACCATATATTTT
TRBV5-5	-	-	TRBJ2-1	CASSFPGLKNNEQFF	TGTGCCAGCAGCTTCCCGGGACTGAAAAACAATGAGCAGTTCTTC
TRBV7-9	TRBD1	few	TRBJ2-5	CASSSGSGGRETQYF	TGTGCCAGCAGCTCGGGATCAGGGGGTCGGGAGACCCAGTACTTC
TRBV7-2	-	-	TRBJ2-1	CASLRVWDNEQFF	TGTGCCAGTCTGAGGGTCTGGGACAATGAGCAGTTCTTC
TRBV10-1	TRBD2	-	TRBJ2-5	CASSESGGLAGGQETQYF	TGCGCCAGCAGTGAGTCAGGGGGACTAGCGGGGGGGCAAGAGACCCAGTACTTC
TRBV2	-	-	TRBJ2-1	CASSITIHEQFF	TGTGCCAGCAGCATAACTATTCATGAGCAGTTCTTC
TRBV5-4	-	-	TRBJ1-2	CASSFDRFYGYTF	TGTGCCAGCAGCTTCGACAGATTCTATGGCTACACCTTC
TRBV4-1	-	-	TRBJ1-2	CASSQGSGGHGNYGYTF	TGCGCCAGCAGCCAAGGAAGTGGGGGACACGGAAACTATGGCTACACCTTC
TRBV5-4	TRBD1	-	TRBJ2-3	CASSLSGTGRDTQYF	TGTGCCAGCAGCTTGTCCGGGACAGGGAGAGATACGCAGTATTTT